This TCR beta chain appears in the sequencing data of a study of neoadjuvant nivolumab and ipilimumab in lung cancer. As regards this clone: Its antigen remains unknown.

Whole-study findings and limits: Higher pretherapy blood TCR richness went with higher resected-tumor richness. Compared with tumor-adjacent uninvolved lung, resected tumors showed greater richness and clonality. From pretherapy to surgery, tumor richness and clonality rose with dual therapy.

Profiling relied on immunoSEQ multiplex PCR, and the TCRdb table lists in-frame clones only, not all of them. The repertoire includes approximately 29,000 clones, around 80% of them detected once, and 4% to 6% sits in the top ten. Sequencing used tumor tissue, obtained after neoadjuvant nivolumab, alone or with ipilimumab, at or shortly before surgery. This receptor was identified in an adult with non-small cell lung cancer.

CDR3 sequence (DNA): TGTGCCAGCGTGCCAACGGGGAACTATGGCTACACCTTC. Amino acid sequence: CASVPTGNYGYTF. The gene calls are TRBV2 and TRBJ1-2, with D uncertain. This CDR3 contains 13 residues. With 8 bases removed from V and 2 bases from J, the gap between germline ends came to 12 bases. Germline CDR1 reads SNHLY; CDR2 reads FYNNEI.